A selection of T cell receptor beta chains follows, all from one sample in a study of shared clonotypes between healthy human individuals. The data were produced by immunoSEQ multiplex PCR, yet TCRdb's version contains in-frame clones alone and is incomplete. In the table there are 2,500,000 or so clones, more than 90% of which are singletons. Sample: naive CD4+ T cells sorted from blood. These receptors were obtained from a man aged 18 to 30 in good health. CDR3s include the opening cysteine and the closing phenylalanine or tryptophan. The D gene is left open where the match is weak. Only part of the rows carry a size: once, few, many, or a class if the clone is expanded.

d_gene	v_gene	abundance	j_gene	CDR3aa	CDR3nt
NA	TRBV25-1	once	TRBJ1-4	CASSELQRMDEKLFF	TGTGCCAGCAGTGAATTGCAACGGATGGATGAAAAACTGTTTTTT
NA	TRBV25-1	NA	TRBJ2-3	CASSESNTDTQYF	TGTGCCAGCAGTGAATCCAACACAGATACGCAGTATTTT
TRBD1	TRBV5-1	once	TRBJ1-2	CASSLEGTGNYGYTF	TGCGCCAGCAGCTTGGAGGGGACAGGAAACTATGGCTACACCTTC
TRBD2	TRBV6-8	NA	TRBJ2-7	CASSYWPAGGSSYEQYF	TGTGCCAGCAGTTACTGGCCGGCGGGGGGAAGCTCCTACGAGCAGTACTTC
TRBD1	TRBV28	NA	TRBJ1-1	CASSSRGTLGNTEAFF	TGTGCCAGCAGTTCCAGGGGGACTCTTGGGAACACTGAAGCTTTCTTT
NA	TRBV5-1	NA	TRBJ1-4	CASSLAEGTATNEKLFF	TGCGCCAGCAGCTTGGCGGAGGGGACTGCAACTAATGAAAAACTGTTTTTT
NA	TRBV5-1	NA	TRBJ1-6	CASSLAGGEGSPLHF	TGCGCCAGCAGCTTGGCCGGGGGAGAGGGATCACCCCTCCACTTT
TRBD1	TRBV6-1	NA	TRBJ2-7	CASSPYRGDYEQYF	TGTGCCAGCAGTCCCTACAGGGGGGACTACGAGCAGTACTTC
NA	TRBV5-1	NA	TRBJ1-3	CASSLEGSPTGNTIYF	TGCGCCAGCAGCTTGGAAGGTTCTCCCACTGGAAACACCATATATTTT
NA	TRBV27	NA	TRBJ2-3	CASSPYYSTDTQYF	TGTGCCAGCAGTCCCTATTACAGCACAGATACGCAGTATTTT
NA	TRBV5-4	NA	TRBJ2-5	CASSQQGQETQYF	TGTGCCAGCAGCCAACAGGGCCAAGAGACCCAGTACTTC
TRBD1	TRBV15	NA	TRBJ1-2	CATSMEGAIGYGYTF	TGTGCCACCAGCATGGAGGGGGCGATAGGCTATGGCTACACCTTC
TRBD1	TRBV27	NA	TRBJ1-1	CASRLSTGRAEAFF	TGTGCCAGCAGGCTCTCGACAGGGAGAGCCGAAGCTTTCTTT
NA	TRBV7-9	NA	TRBJ1-2	CASSLSTGNYGYTF	TGTGCCAGCAGCTTATCCACGGGCAACTATGGCTACACCTTC
NA	TRBV7-6	NA	TRBJ2-7	CASSSGTGSEQYF	TGTGCCAGCAGCTCTGGTACAGGGTCCGAGCAGTACTTC
NA	TRBV11-2	NA	TRBJ2-3	CASSLGLTRSTDTQYF	TGTGCCAGCAGCTTAGGCCTGACTAGGTCCACAGATACGCAGTATTTT
NA	TRBV5-1	NA	TRBJ1-6	CASSLDMLGALGSPLHF	TGCGCCAGCAGCTTGGATATGCTGGGGGCATTAGGTTCACCCCTCCACTTT
NA	TRBV27	NA	TRBJ1-2	CASSPSYGGAGGYTF	TGTGCCAGCAGTCCGAGTTACGGGGGGGCCGGTGGCTACACCTTC
NA	TRBV7-2	once	TRBJ2-7	CASSSRPRYEQYF	TGTGCCAGCAGCTCGCGGCCCCGCTACGAGCAGTACTTC
NA	TRBV7-3	NA	TRBJ1-1	CASSLTYSTEAFF	TGTGCCAGCAGCTTAACGTACAGCACTGAAGCTTTCTTT
NA	TRBV7-9	NA	TRBJ1-4	CASSQIAKGYSNEKLFF	TGTGCCAGCAGCCAAATCGCAAAGGGCTACTCTAATGAAAAACTGTTTTTT
TRBD2	TRBV5-4	once	TRBJ2-5	CASSLSFRTSGRETQYF	TGTGCCAGCAGCCTATCGTTTCGGACTAGCGGGAGGGAGACCCAGTACTTC
NA	TRBV19	NA	TRBJ1-6	CASSARGESSYNSPLHF	TGTGCCAGTAGCGCGAGGGGGGAGAGCTCCTATAATTCACCCCTCCACTTT
NA	TRBV28	once	TRBJ1-1	CASSVPGQTMNTEAFF	TGTGCCAGCAGTGTTCCGGGACAAACCATGAACACTGAAGCTTTCTTT
TRBD2	TRBV7-3	NA	TRBJ2-7	CASSPSGGSFEQYF	TGTGCCAGCAGCCCTAGCGGAGGATCATTCGAGCAGTACTTC
TRBD1	TRBV6-1	NA	TRBJ2-7	CASSELDRGSEQYF	TGTGCCAGCAGTGAACTGGACAGGGGGTCCGAGCAGTACTTC
NA	TRBV9	NA	TRBJ1-6	CASSVTGSNNSPLHF	TGTGCCAGCAGCGTAACAGGGTCTAATAATTCACCCCTCCACTTT
TRBD1	TRBV4-1	NA	TRBJ1-1	CASSQYDRANTEAFF	TGCGCCAGCAGCCAATATGACAGGGCGAACACTGAAGCTTTCTTT
NA	TRBV7-9	once	TRBJ2-3	CASSPASSSTDTQYF	TGTGCCAGCAGCCCTGCTAGCAGTTCCACAGATACGCAGTATTTT
TRBD1	TRBV7-9	NA	TRBJ1-2	CASSEGQGKADF	TGTGCCAGCAGCGAGGGACAGGGGAAGGCCGACTTC
TRBD2	TRBV7-7	NA	TRBJ2-2	CASSPQAGVTGELFF	TGTGCTAGCAGCCCCCAAGCGGGAGTTACCGGGGAGCTGTTTTTT
NA	TRBV5-4	NA	TRBJ2-2	CASSLWGQTVRELFF	TGTGCCAGCAGCTTGTGGGGACAAACAGTCCGGGAGCTGTTTTTT
NA	TRBV28	NA	TRBJ1-4	CASSFRDGHEKLFF	TGTGCCAGCAGTTTCCGGGACGGTCATGAAAAACTGTTTTTT
NA	TRBV19	NA	TRBJ1-6	CASSSRDTDNSPLHF	TGTGCCAGTAGTTCCCGGGACACCGATAATTCACCCCTCCACTTT
NA	TRBV9	NA	TRBJ1-3	CASTPQGTGNTIYF	TGTGCCAGCACTCCCCAGGGAACTGGAAACACCATATATTTT
TRBD1	TRBV6-5	NA	TRBJ2-7	CASGQGLEQYF	TGTGCCAGCGGACAGGGCCTCGAGCAGTACTTC
NA	TRBV7-2	NA	TRBJ1-2	CASSFFARGNGYTF	TGTGCCAGCAGCTTTTTCGCCAGGGGCAATGGCTACACCTTC
NA	TRBV27	NA	TRBJ1-1	CASSPRGGMGTEAFF	TGTGCCAGCAGCCCCCGGGGGGGCATGGGGACTGAAGCTTTCTTT
NA	TRBV18	once	TRBJ2-2	CASSPSLSPNTGELFF	TGTGCCAGCTCACCGTCGCTTTCACCGAACACCGGGGAGCTGTTTTTT
TRBD2	TRBV7-9	NA	TRBJ2-1	CASSLVPSGGNEQFF	TGTGCCAGCAGCTTAGTCCCTAGCGGGGGGAATGAGCAGTTCTTC
TRBD2	TRBV7-2	NA	TRBJ2-6	CASSLGRSGRAGANVLTF	TGTGCCAGCAGCTTAGGCCGGAGCGGGAGGGCTGGGGCCAACGTCCTGACTTTC
NA	TRBV28	NA	TRBJ2-3	CASSSQWGGLSTDTQYF	TGTGCCAGCAGCTCCCAATGGGGGGGCCTTAGCACAGATACGCAGTATTTT
NA	TRBV27	NA	TRBJ2-1	CASSKRGLNEQFF	TGTGCCAGCAGCAAAAGGGGGTTAAATGAGCAGTTCTTC
NA	TRBV7-8	NA	TRBJ1-3	CASSLGTTSSGNTIYF	TGTGCCAGCAGCTTAGGTACCACGAGCTCTGGAAACACCATATATTTT
NA	TRBV27	NA	TRBJ2-5	CASTQRGLPQETQYF	TGTGCCAGCACTCAAAGGGGACTCCCCCAAGAGACCCAGTACTTC
TRBD1	TRBV4-3	NA	TRBJ2-7	CASSPGTGSYEQYF	TGCGCCAGCAGCCCCGGGACAGGGTCCTACGAGCAGTACTTC